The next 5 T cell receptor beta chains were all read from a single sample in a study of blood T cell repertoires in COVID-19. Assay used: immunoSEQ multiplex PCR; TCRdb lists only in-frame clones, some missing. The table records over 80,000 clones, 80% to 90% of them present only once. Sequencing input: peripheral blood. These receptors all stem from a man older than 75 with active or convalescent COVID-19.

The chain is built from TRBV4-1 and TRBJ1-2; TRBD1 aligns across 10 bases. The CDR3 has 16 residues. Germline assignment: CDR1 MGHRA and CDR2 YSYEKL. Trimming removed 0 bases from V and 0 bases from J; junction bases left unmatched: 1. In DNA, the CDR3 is TGCGCCAGCAGCCAAGATGACAGGGGGCCTAACTATGGCTACACCTTC. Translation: CASSQDDRGPNYGYTF.

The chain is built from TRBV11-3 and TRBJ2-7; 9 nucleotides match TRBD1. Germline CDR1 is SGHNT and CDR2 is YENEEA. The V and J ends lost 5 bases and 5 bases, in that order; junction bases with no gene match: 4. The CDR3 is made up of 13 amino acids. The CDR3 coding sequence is TGTGCCAGCAGCACAACAGGGGGCGACGAGCAGTACTTC. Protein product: CASSTTGGDEQYF.

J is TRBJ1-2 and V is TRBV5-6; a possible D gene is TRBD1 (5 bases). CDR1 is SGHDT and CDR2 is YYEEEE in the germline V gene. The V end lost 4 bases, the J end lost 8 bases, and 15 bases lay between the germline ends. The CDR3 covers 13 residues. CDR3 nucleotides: TGTGCCAGCAGCCGAGGCGGGGGAATCGGCTACACCTTC. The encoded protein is CASSRGGGIGYTF.

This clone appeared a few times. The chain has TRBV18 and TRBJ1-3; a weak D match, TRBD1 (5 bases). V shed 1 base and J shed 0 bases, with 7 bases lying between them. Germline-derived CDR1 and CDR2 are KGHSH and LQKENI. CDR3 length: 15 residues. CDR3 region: CASSPQGPSGNTIYF. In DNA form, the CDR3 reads TGTGCCAGCTCACCACAGGGGCCCTCTGGAAACACCATATATTTT.

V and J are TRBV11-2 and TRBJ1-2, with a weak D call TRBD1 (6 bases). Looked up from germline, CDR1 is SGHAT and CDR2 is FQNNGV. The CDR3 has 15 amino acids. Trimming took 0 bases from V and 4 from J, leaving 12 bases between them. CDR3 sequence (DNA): TGTGCCAGCAGCTTAGATGGGGGGGGCGGCTATGGCTACACCTTC. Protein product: CASSLDGGGGYGYTF.